This TCR beta chain is drawn from a study of Ad26.COV2.S vaccination and SARS-CoV-2 variants. Indicated treatment: 15 to 20 received Ad26.COV2.S at low or high dose, single or two shots; about 5 received placebo; per-sample allocation not given. Sampling was performed 63 days after the first vaccine or placebo injection. Using immunoSEQ multiplex PCR, the repertoire was profiled, and TCRdb retains in-frame clones only, with some absent. The repertoire holds some 480,000 clones, with roughly nine tenths as singletons. The CDR3 spans 15 residues. The germline CDR1 and CDR2 sequences are SGDLS and YYNGEE. Trimming shortened V by 0 bases and J by 7 bases, and 13 bases separated the two germline ends.

The chain uses TRBV9 and TRBJ1-4; no clear D gene. The receptor's source is a person between 18 and 65 years old who received the Ad26.COV2.S COVID-19 vaccine or a placebo. Source: peripheral blood, taken in a trial of Ad26.COV2.S vaccine versus placebo. The CDR3: CASSVAWGGGEKLFF. CDR3 in DNA: TGTGCCAGCAGCGTAGCTTGGGGTGGTGGTGAAAAACTGTTTTTT.